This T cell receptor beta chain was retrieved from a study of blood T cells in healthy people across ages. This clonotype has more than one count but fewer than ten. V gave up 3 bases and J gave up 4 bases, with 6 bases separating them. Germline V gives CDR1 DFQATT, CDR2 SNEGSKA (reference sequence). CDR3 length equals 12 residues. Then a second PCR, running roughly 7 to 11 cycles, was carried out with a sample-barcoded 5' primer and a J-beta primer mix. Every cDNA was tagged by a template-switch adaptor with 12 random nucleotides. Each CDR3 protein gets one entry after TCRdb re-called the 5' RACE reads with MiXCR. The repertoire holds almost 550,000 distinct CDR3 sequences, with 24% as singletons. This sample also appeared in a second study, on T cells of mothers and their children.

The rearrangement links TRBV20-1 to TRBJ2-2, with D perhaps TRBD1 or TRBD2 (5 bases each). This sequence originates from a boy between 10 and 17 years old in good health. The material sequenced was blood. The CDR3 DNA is TGCAGTGCTAGGAGGGGCACCGGGGAGCTGTTTTTT. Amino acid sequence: CSARRGTGELFF.